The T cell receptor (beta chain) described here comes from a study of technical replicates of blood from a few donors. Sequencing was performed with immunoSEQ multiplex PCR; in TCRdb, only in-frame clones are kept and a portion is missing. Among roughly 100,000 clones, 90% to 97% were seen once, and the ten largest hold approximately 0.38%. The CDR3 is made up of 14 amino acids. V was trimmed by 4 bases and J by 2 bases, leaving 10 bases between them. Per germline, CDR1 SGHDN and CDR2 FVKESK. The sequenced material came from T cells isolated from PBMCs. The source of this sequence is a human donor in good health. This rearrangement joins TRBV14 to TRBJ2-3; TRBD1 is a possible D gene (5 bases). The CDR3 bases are TGTGCCAGCAGCCGGGGCACACTCACAGATACGCAGTATTTT. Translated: CASSRGTLTDTQYF.